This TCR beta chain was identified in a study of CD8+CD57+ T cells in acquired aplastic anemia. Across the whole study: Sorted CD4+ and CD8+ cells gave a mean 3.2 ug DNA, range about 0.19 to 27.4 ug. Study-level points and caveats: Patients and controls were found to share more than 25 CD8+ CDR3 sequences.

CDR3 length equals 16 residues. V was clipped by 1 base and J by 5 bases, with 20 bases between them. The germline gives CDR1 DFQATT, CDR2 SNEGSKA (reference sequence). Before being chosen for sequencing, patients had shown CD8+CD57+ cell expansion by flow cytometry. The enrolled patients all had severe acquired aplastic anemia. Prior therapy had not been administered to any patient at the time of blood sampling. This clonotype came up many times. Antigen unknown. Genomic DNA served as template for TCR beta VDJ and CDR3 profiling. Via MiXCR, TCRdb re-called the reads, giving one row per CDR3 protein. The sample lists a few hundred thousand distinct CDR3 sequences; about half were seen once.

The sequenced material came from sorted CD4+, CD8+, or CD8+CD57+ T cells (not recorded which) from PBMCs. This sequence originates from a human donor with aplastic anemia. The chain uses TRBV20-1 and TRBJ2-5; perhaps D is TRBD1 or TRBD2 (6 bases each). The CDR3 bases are TGCAGTGCTAGAGGACCGTTGAGGGGGGAATGGGAGACCCAGTACTTC. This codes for CSARGPLRGEWETQYF.